A selection of T cell receptor beta chains follows, all from one sample in a study of identical twins. TCRdb reanalysed the 5' RACE reads using MiXCR and keeps one entry per CDR3 protein. The table has some 760,000 distinct CDR3 sequences, 15% to 20% seen once. This same sample was also part of a study on T cells expressing NK-cell markers.

The sample consisted of PBMCs. The source is a woman between 18 and 30 years old in good health. CDR3s leave out the opening cysteine and the closing phenylalanine or tryptophan. Each record gives: V gene, J gene, clone size, CDR3 protein. Clone sizes are given selectively: once, few, many, or a class where the clone is expanded.

V: TRBV9
J: TRBJ2-1
size: .
CDR3: ASSVTGTGGHSSYNEQF

V: TRBV7-9
J: TRBJ1-4
size: .
CDR3: ASTENEKLF

V: TRBV12-3/TRBV12-4
J: TRBJ1-2
size: few
CDR3: ASSPSGDPHPYGYT

V: TRBV10-1
J: TRBJ2-3
size: .
CDR3: ASSPGSVTDTQY

V: TRBV3-1
J: TRBJ2-1
size: few
CDR3: ASSRDFGEQF

V: TRBV20-1
J: TRBJ2-7
size: .
CDR3: SARVAHYEQY

V: TRBV12-3/TRBV12-4
J: TRBJ1-1
size: many
CDR3: ASSPPWHEAF

V: TRBV4-3
J: TRBJ2-3
size: .
CDR3: ASSRLGGGPDTQY

V: TRBV6-1
J: TRBJ2-7
size: .
CDR3: ASASFIFPYEQY

V: TRBV10-3
J: TRBJ1-2
size: .
CDR3: ATSWTGDGYT